Following are 30 T cell receptor beta chains from one sample sequenced in a study of blood T cell repertoires in COVID-19. Libraries were prepared by immunoSEQ multiplex PCR; TCRdb keeps only in-frame clonotypes and omits some of them. The repertoire consists of about 160,000 clones, with 80% occurring once and the leading ten covering roughly 3.4%. The sample taken for sequencing was PBMCs or T cells enriched from blood (not recorded which). The receptors originated from a woman aged 60 to 75 who had recovered from COVID-19.

For the CDR3, the DNA is TGCAGTGCTAGTCCGATAGCTAACTATGGCTACACCTTC. Encoded protein: CSASPIANYGYTF. J is TRBJ1-2 and V is TRBV20-1; D uncertain. The CDR3 has 13 residues. The V end was cut by 3 bases, the J end by 0 bases, with 8 bases between. Germline V lookup: CDR1 DFQATT, CDR2 SNEGSKA (reference sequence).

V gene TRBV12-3 or TRBV12-4 combines with J gene TRBJ2-7, with TRBD1 matching over 11 bases. J lost 5 bases, V lost 6 bases, and 0 bases had no gene match. The CDR3 sequence is 12 residues long. The CDR3 sequence is CASRDRGHEQYF. The DNA for the CDR3 is TGTGCCAGCAGGGACAGGGGGCACGAGCAGTACTTC.

This chain connects TRBV2 to TRBJ1-3, with TRBD1 matching over 12 bases. J lost 4 bases, V lost 1 base, and 8 bases had no gene match. Germline V CDR1 and CDR2: SNHLY, FYNNEI. The CDR3 spans 18 residues. The CDR3 sequence is CASSEDSGTGGPGNTIYF. Written as DNA, the CDR3 is TGTGCCAGCAGTGAAGATTCCGGGACAGGGGGCCCCGGAAACACCATATATTTT.

The sample holds a few counts of this clone. This chain joins TRBV30 and TRBJ1-2, with a possible D match to TRBD1 (6 bases). Trimming took off 0 bases at V and 6 bases at J, with 17 bases between the two ends. CDR3 length equals 15 residues. Looked up from germline, CDR1 is GTSNPN and CDR2 is SVGIG (reference sequence). CDR3: CAWSVHGRGVDGYTF. The DNA for the CDR3 is TGTGCCTGGAGTGTACATGGCAGGGGCGTAGATGGCTACACCTTC.

The V gene is TRBV6-1, the J gene TRBJ2-7; D may be TRBD2 (6 bases). Germline CDR1 reads MNHNS; CDR2 reads SASEGT. There are 14 residues in the CDR3. V lost 0 bases and J lost 6, with 12 bases in between. CDR3 DNA: TGTGCCAGCAGTGAAGCTTTTATGGGGGGCGAGCAGTACTTC. This encodes CASSEAFMGGEQYF.

This chain links TRBV5-1 with TRBJ2-3; the D gene is possibly TRBD1 (5 bases). The CDR3 is 14 residues long. Germline CDR1 is SGHRS and CDR2 is YFSETQ. V was pared by 0 bases and J by 2 bases, with 7 bases between. CDR3 amino acids: CASSLGQYTDTQYF. The CDR3 DNA reads TGCGCCAGCAGCTTGGGACAGTACACAGATACGCAGTATTTT.

The chain has TRBV10-1 and TRBJ2-3; no reliable D call. V was shortened by 10 bases and J by 4 bases, with 18 bases between the two germline ends. The CDR3 length is 14 residues. CDR1 is WNHNN and CDR2 is SYGVQD in the germline V gene (reference sequence). The CDR3 spells CATPRVPSSDTQYF. In DNA form, the CDR3 reads TGCGCCACCCCACGGGTCCCCTCCTCAGATACGCAGTATTTT.

Worth noting for this clone: A read error may produce the germline difference seen at one junction end. The chain employs TRBV12-3 or TRBV12-4 and TRBJ2-5; D tentatively fits TRBD1 or TRBD2 (6 bases each). CDR3 length equals 10 residues. This CDR3 is CGGAGETQYF. CDR3 nucleotides: TGCGGGGGCGCGGGGGAGACCCAGTACTTC.

The V gene is TRBV5-1, the J gene TRBJ2-7, with TRBD1 identical over 8 bases. The CDR3 sequence is 14 residues long. Germline-derived CDR1 and CDR2 are SGHRS and YFSETQ. The junction had 9 bases not matched to a gene; V was cut back by 4 bases and J by 6 bases. The DNA for the CDR3 is TGCGCCAGCAGCGGGAGATTGGACAGGGTCGAGCAGTACTTC. Its protein is CASSGRLDRVEQYF.

The chain joins TRBV19 to TRBJ2-3; no definite D call. The CDR3 spans 16 residues. Trimming pared 5 bases from V and 5 bases from J, leaving 20 bases between. Per the germline V gene, CDR1 is LNHDA and CDR2 is SQIVND (reference sequence). The CDR3 spells CASSLRIQFGGDTQYF. CDR3 bases: TGTGCCAGTAGTTTGCGAATCCAGTTCGGCGGAGATACGCAGTATTTT.

The chain links TRBV19 to TRBJ2-5; perhaps TRBD1 as D (6 bases). The germline V and J ends were trimmed by 7 bases and 5 bases, with 20 bases remaining between them. Per germline, CDR1 LNHDA and CDR2 SQIVND (reference sequence). This CDR3 spans 15 amino acids. The CDR3 loop is CASTPGQNFLETQYF. CDR3 nucleotides: TGTGCCAGTACCCCAGGACAGAACTTTCTGGAGACCCAGTACTTC.

The V call is TRBV30, the J call TRBJ1-5; tentative D call: TRBD1 (6 bases). V was shortened by 1 base and J by 0 bases, with 16 bases between the two germline ends. The CDR3 is made up of 17 amino acids. Germline CDR1 reads GTSNPN; CDR2 reads SVGIG (reference sequence). Written as DNA, the CDR3 is TGTGCCTGGAGTGCCGGGGGGGGCCCCTATAGCAATCAGCCCCAGCATTTT. Protein sequence: CAWSAGGGPYSNQPQHF.

The count of this clone is one. The chain combines TRBV6-4 with TRBJ2-2; 8 nucleotides align to TRBD2. The CDR3 length is 16 residues. V was pared by 0 bases and J by 6 bases, with 6 bases of the junction left unmatched. CDR1 and CDR2 (germline): MRHNA, SNTAGT. The CDR3 nucleotides are TGTGCCAGCAGTGACTCTATCCGGGGGGGCCCCGGGGAGCTGTTTTTT. Translated: CASSDSIRGGPGELFF.

J is TRBJ1-6 and V is TRBV4-2; D uncertain. CDR1 and CDR2 (germline): LGHNA, YNFKEQ. V shed 3 bases and J shed 5 bases, with 14 bases lying between them. This CDR3 spans 16 amino acids. The CDR3 DNA sequence: TGTGCCAGCAGCCAGGAGGGCAGGTCCGATAATTCACCCCTCCACTTT. Translation gives CASSQEGRSDNSPLHF.

The chain combines TRBV5-6 with TRBJ2-7, with TRBD1 identical over 8 bases. The CDR3 covers 14 residues. Trimming at V came to 2 bases and at J to 4 bases, leaving 5 bases not matched to a gene. Per germline, CDR1 SGHDT and CDR2 YYEEEE. This CDR3 is CASSLGTGPYEQYF. In DNA form, the CDR3 reads TGTGCCAGCAGCTTAGGGACAGGTCCTTACGAGCAGTACTTC.

This chain connects TRBV2 to TRBJ1-1; maybe TRBD1 (6 bases). This CDR3 has 15 residues. The germline CDR1 and CDR2 sequences are SNHLY and FYNNEI. V was cut by 8 bases and J by 0 bases, with 16 bases left in between. Here the CDR3 DNA reads TGTGCCAGCTTATGGACAGAAACAATGAACACTGAAGCTTTCTTT. It is translated as CASLWTETMNTEAFF.

V is TRBV9 and J is TRBJ2-1, with TRBD2 identical over 12 bases. The CDR3 sequence is 15 residues long. Germline V gene sequence: CDR1 SGDLS, CDR2 YYNGEE. V trimming: 2 bases; J trimming: 9 bases; junction bases outside the gene matches: 6. Here the CDR3 reads CASSVRLAGASEQFF. DNA of the CDR3: TGTGCCAGCAGCGTCAGACTAGCGGGGGCTTCTGAGCAGTTCTTC.

The CDR3 here is CASSVGAETQYF. The CDR3 DNA sequence: TGTGCCAGCAGCGTTGGGGCAGAGACCCAGTACTTC. The chain is built from TRBV13 and TRBJ2-5, with D tentatively TRBD1 (5 bases). This CDR3 has 12 amino acids. Germline CDR1 PRHDT, CDR2 FYEKMQ (reference sequence). V was shortened by 5 bases and J by 4 bases, with 8 bases between the two germline ends.

The chain is built from TRBV6-5 and TRBJ1-4; the D is unclear. Germline assignment: CDR1 MNHEY and CDR2 SVGAGI. The length of the CDR3 is 15 residues. The V gene lost 6 bases and the J gene lost 10 bases, with 21 bases spanning the gap. CDR3 in DNA: TGTGCCAGCAGCTCCAGTCAGGCCTCCCCCGGAAAACTGTTTTTT. Amino acid sequence: CASSSSQASPGKLFF.

Here the CDR3 DNA reads TGTGCCACCAGCAGAGATTATGCGGGGAGGGACTCTGAAGCTTTCTTT. Its protein product is CATSRDYAGRDSEAFF. The chain joins TRBV15 to TRBJ1-1; tentatively, D is TRBD1 (5 bases). Trimming left V 0 bases short and J 6 bases short, with 17 bases between. Germline-derived CDR1 and CDR2 are LNHNV and YYDKDF (reference sequence). The CDR3 length is 16 residues.

This clone appeared a single time. The CDR3 region is CASSLRTSGGFEQFF. DNA of the CDR3: TGTGCCAGTAGTCTTCGGACTAGCGGGGGGTTTGAGCAGTTCTTC. V usage is TRBV19 and J usage is TRBJ2-1; TRBD2 agrees at 14 bases. Germline V gene sequence: CDR1 LNHDA, CDR2 SQIVND (reference sequence). The CDR3 is 15 residues long. V lost 5 bases, J lost 9 bases, and 6 bases stayed unmatched.

DNA for the CDR3: TGTGCCAGCAGCTCCGGACTAGCGGGGGTTGTAGAGACCCAGTACTTC. Its protein is CASSSGLAGVVETQYF. This chain links TRBV7-2 with TRBJ2-5; the match to TRBD2 covers 13 bases. The CDR3 consists of 16 residues. J gave up 4 bases and V 4 bases, and 6 bases lay outside the gene matches. Germline assignment: CDR1 SGHTA and CDR2 FQGNSA.

About this clone itself: Additional DNA sequences in this sample encode the identical CDR3. The chain uses TRBV18 and TRBJ2-5; maybe TRBD2 (6 bases). The V and J ends lost 3 bases and 4 bases respectively, with 6 bases between them. This CDR3 spans 12 amino acids. The germline gives CDR1 KGHSH, CDR2 LQKENI. CDR3 DNA sequence: TGTGCCAGCTCACCGGGAGGAGAGACCCAGTACTTC. This encodes CASSPGGETQYF.

The chain joins TRBV10-2 to TRBJ2-1; 8 bases are shared with TRBD2. V gave up 8 bases and J gave up 5 bases; unmatched junction bases: 8. The CDR3 consists of 14 residues. From germline, CDR1 is WSHSY and CDR2 SAAADI. CDR3 residues: CASLWAGGNNEQFF. The DNA for the CDR3 is TGCGCCAGCCTGTGGGCGGGGGGAAACAATGAGCAGTTCTTC.

The chain is built from TRBV7-2 and TRBJ1-5, with D perhaps matching TRBD1 (6 bases). CDR1 and CDR2 from the germline V gene are SGHTA and FQGNSA. The CDR3 is 16 residues long. V was trimmed by 2 bases and J by 0 bases, leaving 11 bases between them. The CDR3, as DNA: TGTGCCAGCAGCTTAACCAGGACAGTTAGCAATCAGCCCCAGCATTTT. Protein sequence: CASSLTRTVSNQPQHF.

The chain couples TRBV2 to TRBJ1-1; D possibly corresponds to TRBD1 (5 bases). The CDR3 consists of 12 residues. The germline V gene encodes CDR1 SNHLY and CDR2 FYNNEI. Trimming pared 8 bases from V and 6 bases from J, leaving 13 bases between. CDR3 protein: CASFKGSAEAFF. The CDR3 DNA reads TGTGCCAGCTTCAAGGGGTCCGCTGAAGCTTTCTTT. The entire variable domain, with the rest obtained from reference TRBV2 and TRBJ1-1, is as follows: EPEVTQTPSHQVTQMGQEVILRCVPISNHLYFYWYRQILGQKVEFLVSFYNNEISEKSEIFDDQFSVERPDGSNFTLKIRSTKLEDSAMYFCASFKGSAEAFFGQGTRLTVV.

J is TRBJ1-1 and V is TRBV7-2, with a possible D match to TRBD1 (5 bases). Trimming took 2 bases from V and 1 from J, leaving 11 bases between them. Germline CDR1 reads SGHTA; CDR2 reads FQGNSA. This CDR3 region has 15 residues. CDR3 sequence (DNA): TGTGCCAGCAGCTTATCTTCAGGGTGGAACACTGAAGCTTTCTTT. Translation: CASSLSSGWNTEAFF.

The chain uses TRBV4-1 and TRBJ1-6; the match to TRBD1 covers 8 bases. This CDR3 has 16 amino acids. J was trimmed by 4 bases and V by 4 bases; bases with no gene match: 6. Germline V gene sequence: CDR1 MGHRA, CDR2 YSYEKL. The CDR3 DNA reads as TGCGCCAGCAGCCCAGAGACAGGGGATTATAATTCACCCCTCCACTTT. Translation gives CASSPETGDYNSPLHF.

As DNA, the CDR3 is TGCGCCAGCAGCTTGGGCAGTACCAGGCGGGGTCGGGAGACCCAGTACTTC. Translation gives CASSLGSTRRGRETQYF. This chain connects TRBV5-1 to TRBJ2-5; a weak D match, TRBD2 (6 bases). Germline-derived CDR1 and CDR2 are SGHRS and YFSETQ. CDR3 length equals 17 residues. Trimming removed 0 bases at V and 5 bases at J, with 20 bases between.

This clone was detected once. The chain is built from TRBV20-1 and TRBJ2-1; 9 nucleotides match TRBD2. The CDR3 runs to 11 residues. V was clipped by 0 bases and J by 12 bases; unmatched bases: 0. CDR1 is DFQATT and CDR2 is SNEGSKA in the germline V gene (reference sequence). The CDR3 DNA sequence: TGCAGTGCTAGAGATAGCGGGGGGCAGTTCTTC. This translates into CSARDSGGQFF.